A single sample is the source of the 27 T cell receptor beta chains below, sequenced in a study of T cells in Graves' hyperthyroidism and ophthalmopathy. Authors of the study amplified TCR beta CDR3 regions from RNA transcripts. The TCR CDR3 first-round RT-PCR relied on the HTBI primer set. Each CDR3 protein is one row after TCRdb ran MiXCR on the multiplex PCR reads. This repertoire shows about 560,000 distinct CDR3 sequences, around 17% found once; its top ten account for approximately 18%. Material: blood. These TCRs come from a woman under 30 with Graves' hyperthyroidism.

This clonotype came up a few times. The J gene is TRBJ2-1, the V gene TRBV5-1, with 8 bases matching TRBD1. CDR3 length equals 16 residues. Trimming at V came to 3 bases and at J to 0 bases, leaving 5 bases not matched to a gene. The germline CDR1 and CDR2 sequences are SGHRS and YFSETQ. CDR3 coding DNA: TGCGCCAGCAGCTCTGGACAGGGAGGCTCCTACAATGAGCAGTTCTTC. Translated: CASSSGQGGSYNEQFF.

This clonotype has only one observation. A much larger clone sits a single nucleotide away, making a read error possible. The chain uses TRBV7-3 and TRBJ2-4, with 7 bases lining up with TRBD2. The trim removed 4 bases at V and 8 bases at J, leaving 14 bases unmatched. Germline CDR1 and CDR2: SGHTA and FQGTGA. This CDR3 has 16 residues. CDR3 amino acids: CASSSAGSTVGDIQYF. CDR3 nucleotides: TGTGCCAGCAGCTCAGCGGGGTCGACTGTGGGGGACATTCAGTACTTC. The full variable domain, with the rest looked up from reference TRBV7-3 and TRBJ2-4, is GAGVSQTPSNKVTEKGKYVELRCDPISGHTALYWYRQSLGQGPEFLIYFQGTGAADDSGLPNDRFFAVRPEGSVSTLKIQRTERGDSAVYLCASSSAGSTVGDIQYFGAGTRLSVL.

This clonotype was recorded at least ten times. The chain links TRBV5-4 to TRBJ2-5; TRBD2 matches at 12 bases. From germline, CDR1 is SGHNT and CDR2 YYREEE (reference sequence). J was trimmed by 3 bases and V by 7 bases; bases with no gene match: 7. The CDR3 length is 15 residues. CDR3 in amino acids: CASSSGGAREETQYF. The CDR3 nucleotides read TGTGCCAGCTCTAGCGGGGGGGCGAGGGAAGAGACCCAGTACTTC.

The J gene is TRBJ2-1, the V gene TRBV7-9; 10 nucleotides agree with TRBD2. CDR1 SEHNR and CDR2 FQNEAQ come from the germline V gene (reference sequence). V was clipped by 2 bases and J by 6 bases; unmatched bases: 13. The CDR3 totals 18 residues. DNA of the CDR3: TGTGCCAGCAGCTTAAAGGAAGGTAGCGGGAGGAGGGCCAATGAGCAGTTCTTC. Amino acids: CASSLKEGSGRRANEQFF.

This clonotype was seen only a few times. The V and J genes are TRBV3-1 and TRBJ2-5, with D unresolved. The CDR3 loop spans 15 amino acids. Deletions cut 4 bases from V and 5 bases from J, with 17 bases between. Germline loops: CDR1 LGHDT, CDR2 YNNKEL (reference sequence). CDR3 sequence (DNA): TGTGCCAGCAGCCCCTCTTTGGTTAGCAGTGAGACCCAGTACTTC. Protein sequence: CASSPSLVSSETQYF.

The chain carries TRBV12-3 or TRBV12-4 and TRBJ1-4; unclear D gene. The ends were cut back, 6 bases at V and 6 bases at J, with 11 bases in the middle. The CDR3 runs to 13 residues. The CDR3 sequence is CASSRPGYEKLFF. In nucleotides, the CDR3 is TGTGCCAGCAGCCGCCCGGGGTATGAAAAACTGTTTTTT.

This clonotype was counted between two and nine times. V and J are TRBV13 and TRBJ2-5; 8 positions agree with TRBD1. V gave up 5 bases and J gave up 5 bases; unmatched junction bases: 7. The CDR3 is 14 amino acids. The germline V gene has CDR1 PRHDT and CDR2 FYEKMQ (reference sequence). CDR3 region: CASSRRGQEETQYF. The CDR3 DNA follows: TGTGCCAGCAGCCGCAGGGGACAGGAGGAGACCCAGTACTTC.

This sequence joins TRBV7-2 and TRBJ1-6; unclear D gene. The CDR3 loop spans 12 amino acids. Per germline, CDR1 SGHTA and CDR2 FQGNSA. V lost 7 bases and J 10 bases, leaving 11 bases between the germline ends. The CDR3 DNA follows: TGTGCCAGCACCCTAGGACGGTCACCCCTCCACTTT. The encoded protein is CASTLGRSPLHF.

This clonotype was detected only a few times. The CDR3 DNA reads TGTGCCAGCGAGGGTAGCGGGACCTACGAGCAGTACTTC. Its protein product is CASEGSGTYEQYF. V usage is TRBV2 and J usage is TRBJ2-7; TRBD2 aligns across 8 bases. The J segment lost 2 bases and the V segment lost 8 bases, leaving 5 bases of the junction unmatched. The CDR3 is made up of 13 amino acids. Germline loops: CDR1 SNHLY, CDR2 FYNNEI. The variable domain in full, completed from reference TRBV2 and TRBJ2-7, reads EPEVTQTPSHQVTQMGQEVILRCVPISNHLYFYWYRQILGQKVEFLVSFYNNEISEKSEIFDDQFSVERPDGSNFTLKIRSTKLEDSAMYFCASEGSGTYEQYFGPGTRLTVT.

Only one count was recorded for this clonotype. This clone may be a read error of a much larger clone one base away. This chain links TRBV3-1 with TRBJ2-1; D remains unclear. The assigned J gene may be wrong: the sequence end matches TRBJ2-7 better. CDR1 is LGHDT, CDR2 YNNKEL, per germline (reference sequence). This CDR3 is 15 amino acids long. The CDR3 spells CASSLSPEPYNEQYF. The CDR3, as DNA: TGTGCCAGCAGCTTAAGTCCGGAGCCATACAATGAGCAGTACTTC.

In this sample, this clonotype turned up a few times. The chain has TRBV6-1 and TRBJ1-4; tentatively, D is TRBD1 (6 bases). Germline V CDR1 and CDR2: MNHNS, SASEGT. V shed 8 bases and J shed 7 bases, with 14 bases lying between them. The CDR3 covers 13 residues. The CDR3 sequence: CASRRGAGEKLFF. The CDR3 coding sequence is TGTGCCAGCCGCAGGGGAGCCGGTGAAAAACTGTTTTTT.

Ten or more counts support this clonotype. J is TRBJ2-7 and V is TRBV5-4; no clear D gene. Trimming left V 0 bases short and J 2 bases short, with 9 bases between. Germline CDR1 is SGHNT and CDR2 is YYREEE (reference sequence). The CDR3 loop spans 14 amino acids. The CDR3 is CASSLGGPTYEQYF. In DNA form, the CDR3 reads TGTGCCAGCAGCTTGGGGGGTCCCACCTACGAGCAGTACTTC.

A few counts support this clonotype. The V call is TRBV7-3, the J call TRBJ1-1; the D is unclear. The germline V gene has CDR1 SGHTA and CDR2 FQGTGA. V was shortened by 4 bases and J by 8 bases, with 17 bases between the two germline ends. This CDR3 has 14 amino acids. DNA for the CDR3: TGTGCCAGCAGCTCCGACCCTGCTCCGGGAGAAGCTTTCTTT. Its translation is CASSSDPAPGEAFF.

As concerns this clonotype: A much larger clone lies a single base off, so this may be a read error. The chain joins TRBV24-1 to TRBJ2-1, with 9 bases lining up with TRBD1. This CDR3 comprises 14 residues. In germline, CDR1 is KGHDR, CDR2 SFDVKD. J lost 10 bases, V lost 9 bases, and 12 bases had no gene match. This chain's CDR3 is CATAPRDRAYEQFF. In DNA form, the CDR3 reads TGTGCCACCGCTCCTAGGGACAGGGCCTACGAGCAGTTCTTC.

This clonotype has a count of ten or more. The rearrangement links TRBV28 to TRBJ1-1; D is undetermined. The CDR3 covers 13 residues. V lost 2 bases and J 11 bases, leaving 15 bases between the germline ends. Germline V lookup: CDR1 MDHEN, CDR2 SYDVKM. CDR3 sequence (DNA): TGTGCCAGCAGTTTAACTGCTCCCGAGACTGCTTTCTTT. As protein: CASSLTAPETAFF.

This chain links TRBV5-4 with TRBJ1-6, with D possibly matching TRBD1 (6 bases). The length of the CDR3 is 15 residues. Deletions cut 5 bases from V and 5 bases from J, with 14 bases between. Germline loops: CDR1 SGHNT, CDR2 YYREEE (reference sequence). In nucleotides, the CDR3 is TGTGCCAGCAGGTCTCGCGGGGGCAATAATTCACCCCTCCACTTT. This translates into CASRSRGGNNSPLHF.

This clonotype has more than one count but fewer than ten. The CDR3 DNA reads TGCAGTGCTAGAGGGGACAGGGTCGTCCAAGAGACCCAGTACTTC. Translated: CSARGDRVVQETQYF. The genes are TRBV20-1 and TRBJ2-5, with 9 bases matching TRBD1. J lost 1 base, V lost 1 base, and 4 bases had no gene match. The CDR3 totals 15 residues. Germline assignment: CDR1 DFQATT and CDR2 SNEGSKA (reference sequence).

This clonotype showed up many times. V and J are TRBV6-2 or TRBV6-3 and TRBJ1-2; TRBD1 agrees at 7 bases. This CDR3 region has 13 residues. Germline CDR1 reads MNHEY; CDR2 reads SVGEGT. The trim removed 2 bases at V and 7 bases at J, leaving 4 bases unmatched. DNA of the CDR3: TGTGCCAGCAGTTACGGGACAGTAGGTGGCTACACCTTC. This encodes CASSYGTVGGYTF.

This clonotype occurred many times. The rearrangement uses TRBV7-2 and TRBJ2-3; TRBD2 matches at 10 bases. J gave up 0 bases and V 2 bases, and 5 bases lay outside the gene matches. This CDR3 is built from 17 residues. CDR1 SGHTA and CDR2 FQGNSA come from the germline V gene. In DNA form, the CDR3 reads TGTGCCAGCAGCTTACTAGCGGGGGTCCCTAGCACAGATACGCAGTATTTT. Translating it yields CASSLLAGVPSTDTQYF.

This clonotype has only a few counts. CDR3 in DNA: TGTGCCAGCAGTGGACAGCCGAACCCGATCTACGAGCAGTACTTC. Protein: CASSGQPNPIYEQYF. The chain employs TRBV2 and TRBJ2-7; perhaps TRBD1 as D (5 bases). Between the trimmed V and J ends, which lost 4 bases and 3 bases, there was a span of 16 bases. The germline V gene has CDR1 SNHLY and CDR2 FYNNEI. CDR3 length: 15 amino acids.

A word on this clonotype: At one boundary the junction diverges from the germline segment, which might be a read error. The chain joins TRBV7-7 to TRBJ2-1, with D hard to call. The CDR3 spans 14 residues. Per the germline V gene, CDR1 is SSHAT and CDR2 is FNYEAQ (reference sequence). CDR3 amino acids: CASSLGSGRYEQFF. CDR3 in DNA: TGTGCTAGCAGCTTAGGCAGTGGCCGCTATGAGCAGTTCTTC.

This clonotype was seen at least ten times. The rearrangement uses TRBV7-8 and TRBJ2-1, with D perhaps being TRBD1 or TRBD2 (6 bases each). Germline CDR1 and CDR2: SGHVS and FQNEAQ. The germline V and J ends were trimmed by 5 bases and 9 bases, with 20 bases remaining between them. The CDR3 extends over 15 amino acids. CDR3 DNA: TGTGCCAGCAGCCTGGGGGGCCCGGGGCGAGGTGAGCAGTTCTTC. It encodes CASSLGGPGRGEQFF.

This clonotype was counted at least ten times. The V and J genes are TRBV28 and TRBJ2-7; 7 bases map to TRBD1. This CDR3 spans 15 amino acids. V dropped 2 bases and J dropped 2; count of bases not matched to a gene: 6. The germline CDR1 and CDR2 sequences are MDHEN and SYDVKM. CDR3 bases: TGTGCCAGCAGTTTAGGGACAGCCCCGACCTACGAGCAGTACTTC. Translation gives CASSLGTAPTYEQYF.

This clonotype was counted between two and nine times. The rearrangement uses TRBV4-2 and TRBJ1-2; D gene unclear. Per the germline V gene, CDR1 is LGHNA and CDR2 is YNFKEQ. CDR3 length: 14 residues. V was shortened by 1 base and J by 6 bases, with 12 bases between the two germline ends. CDR3 residues: CASSQGVGQHGYTF. Here the CDR3 DNA reads TGTGCCAGCAGCCAAGGGGTAGGGCAACATGGCTACACCTTC.

Only a few counts were recorded for this clonotype. The V gene is TRBV20-1, the J gene TRBJ2-1, with 9 bases that match TRBD2. Germline V gives CDR1 DFQATT, CDR2 SNEGSKA (reference sequence). V gave up 3 bases and J gave up 5 bases; unmatched junction bases: 5. The CDR3 totals 14 residues. CDR3 loop: CSARGTSRHNEQFF. CDR3 nucleotide sequence: TGCAGTGCTAGGGGGACTAGCAGACACAATGAGCAGTTCTTC.

This clonotype was seen more than once but under ten times. CDR3 DNA: TGTGCCAGCAGGCACGGGGGGAACTCTGGAAACACCATATATTTT. Amino acid sequence: CASRHGGNSGNTIYF. The chain employs TRBV2 and TRBJ1-3; a possible D gene is TRBD1 (5 bases). This CDR3 has 15 amino acids. Per the germline V gene, CDR1 is SNHLY and CDR2 is FYNNEI. The V gene lost 6 bases and the J gene lost 0 bases, with 12 bases spanning the gap.

The table lists this clonotype with many counts. The chain recombines TRBV5-1 with TRBJ2-7; possibly TRBD2 for D (5 bases). The V gene lost 5 bases and the J gene lost 0 bases, with 9 bases spanning the gap. The CDR3 extends over 13 amino acids. Germline values: CDR1 SGHRS, CDR2 YFSETQ. In nucleotides, the CDR3 is TGCGCCAGCAGTAGCGTCGTCTCCTACGAGCAGTACTTC. This translates into CASSSVVSYEQYF.